The 8 T cell receptor beta chains below were found in one sample sequenced in a study of vaccination and CD4 T cells after COVID-19. The Oncomine TCR Beta short-read assay was applied to DNA of cultured CD4+ T cells. TCRdb called the PCR reads again in MiXCR, with one record for every CDR3 protein. This sample yields about 17,000 distinct CDR3 sequences, of which 43% are seen a single time; 4.5% to 7% belongs to the top ten. Regarding treatment: roughly nine-day PBMC culture with coronavirus spike peptide pools or control peptides (ViraFEST assay). Their cognate antigens are unknown. Specimen: CD4+ T cells from blood, cultured in vitro, collected before SARS-CoV-2 vaccination. Source of these receptors: a human donor who had recovered from COVID-19.

The rearrangement joins TRBV6-1 to TRBJ1-1; TRBD1 is a possible D gene (6 bases). V was pared by 6 bases and J by 6 bases, with 11 bases between. Looked up from germline, CDR1 is MNHNS and CDR2 is SASEGT. The CDR3 contains 12 residues. The CDR3, as DNA: TGTGCCAGCAGCAGGGGCACAGCTGAAGCTTTCTTT. As protein: CASSRGTAEAFF.

V gene TRBV2 combines with J gene TRBJ1-1, with a tentative D call TRBD1 (6 bases). From germline, CDR1 is SNHLY and CDR2 FYNNEI. V lost 3 bases, J lost 6 bases, and 8 bases lay in between. The length of the CDR3 is 12 residues. CDR3 protein: CASSEQGPEAFF. In nucleotides, the CDR3 is TGTGCCAGCAGTGAGCAGGGGCCTGAAGCTTTCTTT.

V and J are TRBV4-2 and TRBJ1-2; D possibly corresponds to TRBD1 (6 bases). Germline lookup yields CDR1 LGHNA and CDR2 YNFKEQ. V was shortened by 3 bases and J by 3 bases, with 20 bases between the two germline ends. This CDR3 is built from 17 residues. CDR3 sequence (DNA): TGTGCCAGCAGCCACGTAATCCAGGCCGAGGGGGACTATGGCTACACCTTC. This gives the protein CASSHVIQAEGDYGYTF.

The rearrangement uses TRBV29-1 and TRBJ2-5, with TRBD2 identical over 9 bases. V lost 0 bases to trimming and J lost 5 bases; unmatched junction nucleotides: 4. Germline-derived CDR1 and CDR2 are SQVTM and ANQGSEA. The CDR3 is 14 amino acids. The CDR3 nucleotides read TGCAGCGTTGAAGAGCGGGGGGGCGGCGAGACCCAGTACTTC. Protein sequence: CSVEERGGGETQYF.

This clonotype was seen more than once but under ten times. V gene TRBV6-1 combines with J gene TRBJ1-1; D may be TRBD1 (5 bases). V was pared by 3 bases and J by 0 bases, with 8 bases between. Germline V lookup: CDR1 MNHNS, CDR2 SASEGT. This CDR3 is 14 amino acids long. The CDR3 region is CASSDWGVNTEAFF. The CDR3 DNA reads TGTGCCAGCAGTGACTGGGGGGTGAACACTGAAGCTTTCTTT.

This clonotype showed up just a few times. The chain carries TRBV20-1 and TRBJ2-2; maybe TRBD1 (5 bases). CDR1 is DFQATT and CDR2 is SNEGSKA in the germline V gene (reference sequence). The CDR3 covers 12 residues. V dropped 3 bases and J dropped 6 bases, with 8 bases sitting between them. The CDR3 nucleotides read TGCAGTGCTAGTAGGGGTCCCGGGGAGCTGTTTTTT. Translated, it gives CSASRGPGELFF.

This clonotype came up a few times. J is TRBJ2-7 and V is TRBV9, with TRBD2 identical over 9 bases. Germline trimming cut 0 bases from V and 2 bases from J; bases unmatched to any gene: 6. Germline V gene data show CDR1 as SGDLS and CDR2 as YYNGEE. The CDR3 has 16 amino acids. The CDR3 bases are TGTGCCAGCAGCGTAGAGGCTAGCGGGGATACCTACGAGCAGTACTTC. Translating it yields CASSVEASGDTYEQYF.

This sequence joins TRBV20-1 and TRBJ2-6, with TRBD1 identical over 8 bases. V was pared by 3 bases and J by 5 bases, with 12 bases of the junction left unmatched. CDR3 length: 17 amino acids. Germline V lookup: CDR1 DFQATT, CDR2 SNEGSKA (reference sequence). The CDR3 sequence: CSARGRQGAPWANVLTF. The CDR3 DNA reads as TGCAGTGCTAGGGGGCGGCAGGGGGCCCCCTGGGCCAACGTCCTGACTTTC.